These 19 T cell receptor beta chains share one sample of origin, sequenced in a study of blood T cells in healthy people across ages. PCR was performed a second time for roughly 6 to 12 cycles using a sample-barcoded 5' primer and a J-beta primer mix. TCRdb fed the 5' RACE reads into MiXCR, producing one record per CDR3 protein. There are around 1.5 million distinct CDR3 sequences in the sample; about 31% occur only once, and about 11% lies in the top ten. Sequencing was done on a sample of blood. The receptor set was obtained from a woman aged 25 to 45 in good health.

This clonotype was recorded many times. V gene TRBV4-1 combines with J gene TRBJ2-5, with D hard to call. CDR1 is MGHRA, CDR2 YSYEKL, per germline. The CDR3 runs 14 residues. With 4 bases removed from V and 3 bases from J, the gap between germline ends came to 12 bases. CDR3 loop: CASSLQTTKETQYF. DNA of the CDR3: TGCGCCAGCAGCCTACAAACCACTAAAGAGACCCAGTACTTC.

This clonotype was recorded once. This rearrangement joins TRBV11-2 to TRBJ1-1; D is undetermined. The V gene lost 5 bases and the J gene lost 5 bases, with 21 bases spanning the gap. Germline V gene lookup returns CDR1 SGHAT and CDR2 FQNNGV. The CDR3 has 16 residues. The CDR3 protein is CASSLRALGRGTEAFF. The CDR3 DNA sequence: TGTGCCAGCAGCCTTAGGGCCCTGGGGAGAGGGACTGAAGCTTTCTTT.

The rearrangement links TRBV4-2 to TRBJ2-2, with a tentative D call TRBD2 (5 bases). The V end lost 1 base, the J end lost 4 bases, and 10 bases lay between the germline ends. The CDR3 is 15 amino acids. Germline V gene data show CDR1 as LGHNA and CDR2 as YNFKEQ. CDR3 region: CASSQGASSTGELFF. CDR3 nucleotides: TGTGCCAGCAGCCAAGGGGCTAGCTCCACCGGGGAGCTGTTTTTT.

A few counts support this clonotype. The chain links TRBV10-3 to TRBJ2-7, with 9 positions matching TRBD2. The CDR3 is 14 residues long. The trim removed 6 bases at V and 4 bases at J, leaving 7 bases unmatched. The germline gives CDR1 ENHRY, CDR2 SYGVKD. The CDR3 here is CAISRGGGGYEQYF. Here the CDR3 DNA reads TGTGCCATCAGCCGCGGCGGGGGGGGGTACGAGCAGTACTTC.

The rearrangement joins TRBV29-1 to TRBJ1-5, with a possible D match to TRBD1 (5 bases). The CDR3 totals 12 residues. The germline V and J ends were trimmed by 4 bases and 6 bases, with 10 bases remaining between them. Looked up from germline, CDR1 is SQVTM and CDR2 is ANQGSEA. The CDR3 sequence is CSVGVGGQPQHF. The CDR3 DNA sequence: TGCAGCGTTGGGGTGGGGGGTCAGCCCCAGCATTTT.

This clonotype was seen once. The rearrangement joins TRBV12-3 or TRBV12-4 to TRBJ2-2, with 13 bases aligning to TRBD2. J gave up 0 bases and V 7 bases, and 8 bases lay outside the gene matches. This CDR3 is built from 18 residues. The CDR3 sequence: CASTGLAGVHANTGELFF. The CDR3 DNA reads as TGTGCCAGCACCGGACTAGCGGGGGTGCACGCGAACACCGGGGAGCTGTTTTTT.

As regards this clonotype: The junction departs from the called germline gene at one end, perhaps through a read error. The chain is built from TRBV29-1 and TRBJ2-4; 7 bases agree with TRBD2. From germline, CDR1 is SQVTM and CDR2 ANQGSEA. The CDR3 has 13 amino acids. CDR3: CSVIRLAKNIRYF. DNA of the CDR3: TGCAGCGTTATACGACTAGCCAAAAACATTCGGTACTTC. Full variable domain (outside the CDR3, taken from reference TRBV29-1 and TRBJ2-4): SAVISQKPSRDICQRGTSLTIQCQVDSQVTMMFWYRQQPGQSLTLIATANQGSEATYESGFVIDKFPISRPNLTFSTLTVSNMSPEDSSIYLCSVIRLAKNIRYFGAGTRLSVL.

This clonotype was seen only once. The chain employs TRBV10-3 and TRBJ2-2; tentative D call: TRBD2 (7 bases). Germline V gene data show CDR1 as ENHRY and CDR2 as SYGVKD. This CDR3 comprises 14 residues. The germline V and J ends were trimmed by 11 bases and 4 bases, with 17 bases remaining between them. CDR3 DNA sequence: TGTGCCGTCGGGAGGACAGAGAGCACCGGGGAGCTGTTTTTT. Its protein is CAVGRTESTGELFF.

In its sample, this clonotype was seen a few times. The chain recombines TRBV12-3 or TRBV12-4 with TRBJ2-7; no definite D call. Trimming took off 5 bases at V and 2 bases at J, with 10 bases between the two ends. The CDR3 is 13 amino acids. The CDR3 loop reads CASSPLGTYEQYF. The DNA of the CDR3 is TGTGCCAGCAGTCCTCTAGGAACCTACGAGCAGTACTTC.

The chain employs TRBV6-8 and TRBJ2-1, with 7 bases that match TRBD1. Germline CDR1 and CDR2: MNHGY and SAAAGT. V shed 5 bases, J shed 15 bases, and the junction held 13 bases outside the gene matches. The CDR3 consists of 13 residues. The chain's CDR3 is CASSASTGVYLFF. CDR3 coding DNA: TGTGCCAGCAGTGCCTCAACAGGGGTATACCTGTTCTTC.

V is TRBV7-8 and J is TRBJ2-7; 11 bases are shared with TRBD2. CDR3 length equals 15 residues. V lost 3 bases to trimming and J lost 4 bases; unmatched junction nucleotides: 5. Germline CDR1 SGHVS, CDR2 FQNEAQ. CDR3 protein: CASSLLSGRGYEQYF. The DNA for the CDR3 is TGTGCCAGCAGCTTGCTTAGCGGGAGGGGGTACGAGCAGTACTTC. The whole variable domain, filled in from reference TRBV7-8 and TRBJ2-7, reads GAGVSQSPRYKVAKRGQDVALRCDPISGHVSLFWYQQALGQGPEFLTYFQNEAQLDKSGLPSDRFFAERPEGSVSTLKIQRTQQEDSAVYLCASSLLSGRGYEQYFGPGTRLTVT.

The V and J genes are TRBV7-2 and TRBJ1-5; D perhaps matches TRBD1 (6 bases). The CDR3 covers 14 residues. Germline lookup yields CDR1 SGHTA and CDR2 FQGNSA. Trimming shortened V by 5 bases and J by 3 bases, and 11 bases separated the two germline ends. The CDR3: CASSTPGHNQPQHF. CDR3 nucleotide sequence: TGTGCCAGCAGCACACCGGGACACAATCAGCCCCAGCATTTT. Complete variable domain (other parts from reference TRBV7-2 and TRBJ1-5): GAGVSQSPSNKVTEKGKDVELRCDPISGHTALYWYRQSLGQGLEFLIYFQGNSAPDKSGLPSDRFSAERTGGSVSTLTIQRTQQEDSAVYLCASSTPGHNQPQHFGDGTRLSIL.

This chain links TRBV24-1 with TRBJ2-7; possibly TRBD2 for D (6 bases). Germline CDR1 and CDR2: KGHDR and SFDVKD. CDR3 size: 13 residues. V lost 4 bases and J 0 bases, leaving 6 bases between the germline ends. Here the CDR3 DNA reads TGTGCCACCAGTGACGGGAGCTCCTACGAGCAGTACTTC. Encoded protein: CATSDGSSYEQYF.

This clonotype was seen only a few times. The V gene is TRBV7-3, the J gene TRBJ2-3; tentatively, D is TRBD1 or TRBD2 (6 bases each). Trimming stripped 2 bases from V and 2 bases from J, with 14 bases between. The CDR3 runs 16 residues. The germline CDR1 and CDR2 sequences are SGHTA and FQGTGA. The CDR3 nucleotides read TGTGCCAGCAGCTTACTAACGCCGGGGGCCACAGATACGCAGTATTTT. It translates to CASSLLTPGATDTQYF.

Ten or more counts support this clonotype. CDR3 sequence reads: CASSSTSGGGDTQYF. The CDR3 DNA reads as TGCGCCAGCAGTTCGACTAGCGGGGGTGGAGATACGCAGTATTTT. The chain uses TRBV10-1 and TRBJ2-3, with TRBD2 matching 12 bases. Trimming at V came to 5 bases and at J to 5 bases, leaving 5 bases not matched to a gene. CDR3 size: 15 residues. Germline CDR1 is WNHNN and CDR2 is SYGVQD (reference sequence).

The J gene is TRBJ2-5, the V gene TRBV6-1; D is possibly TRBD1 or TRBD2 (5 bases each). Germline assignment: CDR1 MNHNS and CDR2 SASEGT. V dropped 0 bases and J dropped 3 bases, with 20 bases sitting between them. The CDR3 is made up of 18 amino acids. In DNA form, the CDR3 reads TGTGCCAGCAGTGAAGCCGGGGTGGGGGAGCGGTATAAAGAGACCCAGTACTTC. Its translation: CASSEAGVGERYKETQYF.

The chain recombines TRBV7-2 with TRBJ2-5, with TRBD1 matching over 7 bases. This CDR3 spans 14 amino acids. The germline CDR1 and CDR2 sequences are SGHTA and FQGNSA. Trimming took 3 bases from V and 7 from J; bases not matched to a gene: 8. The CDR3 loop reads CASSLSDRSLTQYF. DNA for the CDR3: TGTGCCAGCAGCTTGTCGGACAGGTCATTGACCCAGTACTTC.

This clonotype was observed a handful of times. The chain is built from TRBV27 and TRBJ1-2; 8 bases align to TRBD1. The V segment lost 4 bases and the J segment 10 bases; nucleotides outside the gene matches: 14. There are 15 residues in the CDR3. CDR1 MNHEY and CDR2 SMNVEV come from the germline V gene (reference sequence). CDR3 sequence reads: CASSSTGEITMDYTF. CDR3 coding DNA: TGTGCCAGCAGTTCGACAGGGGAGATAACTATGGACTACACCTTC.

The genes are TRBV6-1 and TRBJ1-1; D remains ambiguous. Germline CDR1 is MNHNS and CDR2 is SASEGT. CDR3 length equals 14 residues. The V end was cut by 4 bases, the J end by 0 bases, with 9 bases between. CDR3 protein: CASSVLRLNTEAFF. As DNA, the CDR3 is TGTGCCAGCAGTGTATTGCGATTGAACACTGAAGCTTTCTTT.